These 22 T cell receptor beta chains were sequenced from one sample in a study of cytomegalovirus exposure and HLA in healthy donors. Measured with immunoSEQ multiplex PCR; TCRdb has only the in-frame clones, and not every one. The sample consists of around 70,000 clones, approximately 95% of them appearing once. Sequenced: PBMCs. The source of these receptors is a man between 18 and 35 years old in good health and CMV-seropositive.

The chain has TRBV7-3 and TRBJ2-7; the D gene is possibly TRBD2 (6 bases). Germline V gene lookup returns CDR1 SGHTA and CDR2 FQGTGA. The CDR3 consists of 14 residues. V was cut by 7 bases and J by 3 bases, with 16 bases left in between. CDR3 sequence reads: CASKLRGVFYEQYF. CDR3 sequence (DNA): TGTGCCAGCAAATTACGCGGGGTCTTCTACGAGCAGTACTTC.

V and J are TRBV5-6 and TRBJ1-2; a possible D gene is TRBD1 (5 bases). The V and J ends lost 0 bases and 4 bases respectively, with 10 bases between them. This CDR3 region has 14 residues. CDR1 and CDR2 (germline): SGHDT, YYEEEE. DNA for the CDR3: TGTGCCAGCAGCTTGGGACAGAGCTTCTATGGCTACACCTTC. Protein product: CASSLGQSFYGYTF.

The V and J genes are TRBV23-1 and TRBJ2-7; D uncertain. TRBV23-1 is reported as an ORF; its role is uncertain. V gave up 6 bases and J gave up 4 bases, with 19 bases separating them. CDR3 length: 15 residues. CDR3 residues: CASSPYAPTLYEQYF. In DNA, the CDR3 is TGCGCCAGCAGCCCCTACGCCCCGACATTGTACGAGCAGTACTTC.

The V gene is TRBV21-1, the J gene TRBJ2-7; the table calls TRBD1, which could not be checked here. TRBV21-1 is given as a pseudogene. CDR3 size: 17 residues. CDR3 region: CASSKASGQRQDYEQYF. CDR3 bases: TGTGCCAGCAGCAAAGCATCGGGACAGAGACAAGACTACGAGCAGTACTTC.

In DNA, the CDR3 is TGTGCCAGCAGCTTTATCGGGACAGGTTTCTCCTACGAGCAGTACTTC. Amino acids: CASSFIGTGFSYEQYF. The rearrangement uses TRBV5-5 and TRBJ2-7; 8 bases match TRBD1. V was pared by 2 bases and J by 0 bases, with 7 bases of the junction left unmatched. This CDR3 contains 16 residues. Per the germline V gene, CDR1 is SGHKS and CDR2 is YYEKEE (reference sequence).

V usage is TRBV2 and J usage is TRBJ2-7, with 8 bases identical to TRBD1. Germline V CDR1 and CDR2: SNHLY, FYNNEI. This CDR3 region has 14 residues. With 3 bases clipped from V and 4 bases from J, the junction kept 5 bases outside the gene matches. DNA of the CDR3: TGTGCCAGCAGTGATGCAGGGGGCTGGTACGAGCAGTACTTC. It encodes CASSDAGGWYEQYF.

The chain recombines TRBV19 with TRBJ1-2; 9 bases map to TRBD1. The CDR3 runs to 16 residues. V shed 3 bases and J 2 bases; nucleotides not matched to a gene: 7. Germline V gives CDR1 LNHDA, CDR2 SQIVND (reference sequence). Here the CDR3 DNA reads TGTGCCAGTAGTATGGGGGACAGGGTGTCAAACTATGGCTACACCTTC. This translates into CASSMGDRVSNYGYTF.

V gene TRBV7-9 combines with J gene TRBJ1-4; 9 nucleotides line up with TRBD1. The CDR3 has 19 amino acids. After removal of 5 bases from V and 2 bases from J, the junction contained 15 bases not matched to a gene. Germline CDR1 is SEHNR and CDR2 is FQNEAQ (reference sequence). CDR3 sequence reads: CASSRRRGTGKMTNEKLFF. The CDR3 DNA reads TGTGCCAGCAGCCGACGAAGGGGGACAGGGAAGATGACTAATGAAAAACTGTTTTTT.

This clone showed up just once. V usage is TRBV9 and J usage is TRBJ2-6; the D gene is possibly TRBD2 (5 bases). Germline V lookup: CDR1 SGDLS, CDR2 YYNGEE. The CDR3 consists of 15 residues. The germline V and J ends were trimmed by 2 bases and 2 bases, with 8 bases remaining between them. The CDR3 coding sequence is TGTGCCAGCAGCGTCTCCGGGGCTGGGGCCAACGTCCTGACTTTC. It translates to CASSVSGAGANVLTF.

V gene TRBV19 combines with J gene TRBJ1-1; the D is unclear. The CDR3 has 13 amino acids. V was cut by 2 bases and J by 4 bases, with 8 bases left in between. Germline CDR1 LNHDA, CDR2 SQIVND (reference sequence). The CDR3 reads CASSISRGTEAFF. The DNA for the CDR3 is TGTGCCAGTAGTATAAGTAGAGGCACTGAAGCTTTCTTT.

The chain links TRBV5-6 to TRBJ1-4, with D unclear. V was clipped by 1 base and J by 7 bases, with 11 bases between them. The CDR3 contains 14 residues. Germline CDR1 SGHDT, CDR2 YYEEEE. The CDR3 region has the DNA TGTGCCAGCAGCTTGTCGGGTCACGGTGAAAAACTGTTTTTT. Residues: CASSLSGHGEKLFF.

The chain carries TRBV6-6 and TRBJ2-1, with TRBD2 identical over 9 bases. Germline lookup yields CDR1 MNHNY and CDR2 SVGAGI (reference sequence). J was trimmed by 1 base and V by 6 bases; bases with no gene match: 4. The CDR3 spans 15 residues. The CDR3 loop is CASSLLAGSYNEQFF. The CDR3 nucleotides are TGTGCCAGCAGCCTTCTAGCGGGGTCCTACAATGAGCAGTTCTTC.

This rearrangement joins TRBV9 to TRBJ2-3; maybe TRBD1 (5 bases). This CDR3 has 14 residues. V was trimmed by 1 base and J by 4 bases, leaving 10 bases between them. Germline CDR1 SGDLS, CDR2 YYNGEE. CDR3 in DNA: TGTGCCAGCAGCGTACAGGGTGGGCCAGATACGCAGTATTTT. It yields the protein CASSVQGGPDTQYF.

The rearrangement joins TRBV6-1 to TRBJ2-2; 7 nucleotides agree with TRBD1. CDR3 length: 14 residues. The V segment lost 6 bases and the J segment 0 bases; nucleotides outside the gene matches: 1. CDR1 and CDR2 from the germline V gene are MNHNS and SASEGT. CDR3 DNA sequence: TGTGCCAGCAGCGGGACAGCGAACACCGGGGAGCTGTTTTTT. Translation gives CASSGTANTGELFF.

J is TRBJ2-7 and V is TRBV30, with 7 bases lining up with TRBD2. Trimming at V came to 3 bases and at J to 0 bases, leaving 8 bases not matched to a gene. Germline V gene data show CDR1 as GTSNPN and CDR2 as SVGIG (reference sequence). CDR3 length equals 15 residues. The CDR3 spells CAWRDTSASSYEQYF. The CDR3 nucleotides are TGTGCCTGGAGGGACACTAGCGCCTCCTCCTACGAGCAGTACTTC.

The V gene is TRBV5-1, the J gene TRBJ2-1; TRBD2 matches at 10 bases. This CDR3 has 17 residues. The V and J ends lost 5 bases and 4 bases, in that order; junction bases with no gene match: 12. Germline V gene sequence: CDR1 SGHRS, CDR2 YFSETQ. This chain's CDR3 is CASRYRLIAGGYNEQFF. The DNA of the CDR3 is TGCGCCAGCAGGTACCGACTAATAGCGGGAGGTTACAATGAGCAGTTCTTC.

The chain has TRBV28 and TRBJ2-5, with 7 positions matching TRBD2. Germline assignment: CDR1 MDHEN and CDR2 SYDVKM. The ends lost 3 bases at V and 4 bases at J; junction bases unmatched: 5. The CDR3 runs to 14 residues. The CDR3 region has the DNA TGTGCCAGCAGTTTGGGAGGGCCACTAGAGACCCAGTACTTC. Protein: CASSLGGPLETQYF.

This clone was seen once. The chain has TRBV30 and TRBJ2-5, with 12 bases aligning to TRBD2. CDR1 GTSNPN and CDR2 SVGIG come from the germline V gene (reference sequence). Trimming at V came to 2 bases and at J to 5 bases, leaving 9 bases not matched to a gene. The length of the CDR3 is 16 residues. CDR3 loop: CAWSPLAGGPRETQYF. The CDR3 nucleotides are TGTGCCTGGAGTCCTCTAGCGGGAGGGCCGCGGGAGACCCAGTACTTC. Complete variable domain (other parts from reference TRBV30 and TRBJ2-5): SQTIHQWPATLVQPVGSPLSLECTVEGTSNPNLYWYRQAAGRGLQLLFYSVGIGQISSEVPQNLSASRPQDRQFILSSKKLLLSDSGFYLCAWSPLAGGPRETQYFGPGTRLLVL.

The chain is built from TRBV7-9 and TRBJ1-4, with D unresolved. Trimming took off 5 bases at V and 6 bases at J, with 13 bases between the two ends. This CDR3 contains 14 residues. Germline CDR1 reads SEHNR; CDR2 reads FQNEAQ (reference sequence). The CDR3 bases are TGTGCCAGCAGCGCCGCGGGGAGGGATGAAAAACTGTTTTTT. Protein: CASSAAGRDEKLFF.

DNA for the CDR3: TGCGCCAGCAGCGCGACTAGCGAGCAGTTCTTC. Its protein product is CASSATSEQFF. The chain uses TRBV5-1 and TRBJ2-1; 7 bases align to TRBD2. Germline V gives CDR1 SGHRS, CDR2 YFSETQ. With V trimmed by 4 bases and J by 10 bases, 2 bases remained unmatched. The CDR3 runs 11 residues. Full variable domain (remainder filled in from reference TRBV5-1 and TRBJ2-1): KAGVTQTPRYLIKTRGQQVTLSCSPISGHRSVSWYQQTPGQGLQFLFEYFSETQRNKGNFPGRFSGRQFSNSRSEMNVSTLELGDSALYLCASSATSEQFFGPGTRLTVL.

The chain couples TRBV5-1 to TRBJ2-1, with 7 bases lining up with TRBD1. After removal of 0 bases from V and 7 bases from J, the junction contained 7 bases not matched to a gene. The germline V gene encodes CDR1 SGHRS and CDR2 YFSETQ. This CDR3 has 15 amino acids. In DNA, the CDR3 is TGCGCCAGCAGCTTGGAGACAGGGATGAGGAATGAGCAGTTCTTC. Translated: CASSLETGMRNEQFF.

V gene TRBV11-2 combines with J gene TRBJ1-5; possible D gene TRBD1, 5 bases. Looked up from germline, CDR1 is SGHAT and CDR2 is FQNNGV. Trimming removed 0 bases from V and 6 bases from J, with 9 bases in between. CDR3 length: 14 residues. The CDR3 DNA reads as TGTGCCAGCAGCTTAGAGGGCACAGGTCAGCCCCAGCATTTT. Encoded protein: CASSLEGTGQPQHF.